This is a list of T cell receptor beta chains from one sample in a study of beta chain features in type 1 diabetes. Profiling relied on immunoSEQ multiplex PCR, and the TCRdb table lists in-frame clones only, not all of them. The data contain approximately 600,000 clones, around 11% of them singletons. Sample: naive CD4+ T cells from blood. These receptors came from a man younger than 40 with type 1 diabetes. The CDR3 runs from the conserved cysteine through the conserved F or W. The D gene is left open where the match is weak. Size is stated for part of the rows, as once, few or many counts, or as a class when the clone is expanded.

clone size	V gene	D gene	J gene	CDR3 DNA	CDR3 protein
few	TRBV27	-	TRBJ1-2	TGTGCCAGCAGTCGGGGGAACTATGGCTACACCTTC	CASSRGNYGYTF
-	TRBV2	-	TRBJ1-1	TGTGCCAGCAGTGAAGGGACAGCCACTGAAGCTTTCTTT	CASSEGTATEAFF
-	TRBV5-6	TRBD1	TRBJ1-5	TGTGCCAGCAGCTCAACATGGACAGGAGATCAGCCCCAGCATTTT	CASSSTWTGDQPQHF
once	TRBV7-2	-	TRBJ2-2	TGTGCCAGCAGCTTCCGGCTAGTTAGGCTACCCGGGGAGCTGTTTTTT	CASSFRLVRLPGELFF
few	TRBV6-6	TRBD1	TRBJ1-5	TGTGCCAGCAGTAACCGGGACAGAAATCAGCCCCAGCATTTT	CASSNRDRNQPQHF
-	TRBV4-1	-	TRBJ1-4	TGCGCCAGCAGCCAGCTATCGGGGCCTAATGAAAAACTGTTTTTT	CASSQLSGPNEKLFF
few	TRBV7-2	TRBD1	TRBJ2-1	TGTGCCAGCAGCTCCCCCGCGTTTGGGACAGGCTCCTACAATGAGCAGTTCTTC	CASSSPAFGTGSYNEQFF
-	TRBV7-8	TRBD1	TRBJ1-5	TGTGCCAGCAGCCCACAGGGGACGGCTCAGCCCCAGCATTTT	CASSPQGTAQPQHF
-	TRBV10-3	-	TRBJ2-5	TGTGCCATCAGTGAGGGGGAGACCCAGTACTTC	CAISEGETQYF
-	TRBV19	-	TRBJ1-3	TGTGCCAGTAGTCGGACGTCTGGAAACACCATATATTTT	CASSRTSGNTIYF
-	TRBV5-1	-	TRBJ2-2	TGCGCCAGCAGCTTGGGATCTGGCCTCAGGGTTGGCGGGGAGCTGTTTTTT	CASSLGSGLRVGGELFF
many	TRBV7-9	-	TRBJ1-4	TGTGCCAGCAGCTTAGCGATGCTTGAAAAACTGTTTTTT	CASSLAMLEKLFF
-	TRBV6-5	TRBD2	TRBJ2-7	TGTGCCAGCAGTCAAGTCGGGGGGGCCGGCTACGAGCAGTACTTC	CASSQVGGAGYEQYF
-	TRBV5-1	TRBD1	TRBJ1-4	TGCGCCAGCAGCTTGGGACAGGGAAGTGAAAAACTGTTTTTT	CASSLGQGSEKLFF
few	TRBV4-2	-	TRBJ2-5	TGTGCCAGCAGCCAAGATCGAGGTTGGGAGACCCAGTACTTC	CASSQDRGWETQYF
few	TRBV9	-	TRBJ2-2	TGTGCCAGCAGCGTCAGGGTTGCCGGGGAGCTGTTTTTT	CASSVRVAGELFF
few	TRBV5-4	TRBD2	TRBJ2-3	TGTGCCAGCAGCTTCGGACTAGCAGATACGCAGTATTTT	CASSFGLADTQYF
-	TRBV5-1	-	TRBJ2-7	TGCGCCAGCAGCTTGGTTGGCGAGACCTACGAGCAGTACTTC	CASSLVGETYEQYF
-	TRBV15	-	TRBJ1-4	TGTGCCACCCGTCCCCCTGAAGGGTATGAAAAACTGTTTTTT	CATRPPEGYEKLFF
-	TRBV7-2	-	TRBJ2-1	TGTGCCAGCAGCGGCGACCGTAACAATGAGCAGTTCTTC	CASSGDRNNEQFF
few	TRBV27	-	TRBJ2-2	TGTGCCAGCAGTCCCAAAGGGCAGACCGGGGAGCTGTTTTTT	CASSPKGQTGELFF
-	TRBV2	TRBD1	TRBJ1-1	TGTGCCAGCAGGGACAGGGCTGAAGCTTTCTTT	CASRDRAEAFF
few	TRBV6-1	TRBD1	TRBJ1-2	TGTGCCAGCAGGCCCGGACAGGGCTATGGCTACACCTTC	CASRPGQGYGYTF
few	TRBV18	-	TRBJ1-3	TGTGCCAGCTCACCACCGGAAGGGACTGGAAACACCATATATTTT	CASSPPEGTGNTIYF
few	TRBV28	-	TRBJ1-2	TGTGCCAGCACGACCGGACAGCGGAGCTATGGCTACACCTTC	CASTTGQRSYGYTF
few	TRBV6-1	-	TRBJ1-6	TGTGCCAGCAGTGAATATGACTGGGATTCACCCCTCCACTTT	CASSEYDWDSPLHF
-	TRBV7-2	-	TRBJ2-7	TGTGCCAGCAGCCCGGCCAGGTTATTGGATAGCTCCTACGAGCAGTACTTC	CASSPARLLDSSYEQYF
-	TRBV5-1	-	TRBJ1-2	TGCGCCAGCAGCTTAGGGACGGCAAACGGGGAGGATGGCTACACCTTC	CASSLGTANGEDGYTF
-	TRBV7-2	-	TRBJ1-5	TGTGCCAGCAGCTTAGCCAGCCTCGATCAGCCCCAGCATTTT	CASSLASLDQPQHF
-	TRBV7-6	-	TRBJ2-3	TGTGCCAGCAGCTTATCAGATACGCAGTATTTT	CASSLSDTQYF
-	TRBV28	TRBD2	TRBJ2-5	TGTGCCAGCAGTTCCACCCCCCTGGGGACTAGCGGTCAAGAGACCCAGTACTTC	CASSSTPLGTSGQETQYF
-	TRBV18	-	TRBJ1-6	TGTGCCAGCTCACCCGGACAGTTGCGTTCACCCCTCCACTTT	CASSPGQLRSPLHF
-	TRBV19	-	TRBJ1-2	TGTGCCAGTAGTATGGAGGTTGGCTACACCTTC	CASSMEVGYTF
-	TRBV9	-	TRBJ2-6	TGTGCCAGCAGCTCCGGAGGGGTGGCGGGCACCTCGGGGGCCAACGTCCTGACTTTC	CASSSGGVAGTSGANVLTF
-	TRBV14	-	TRBJ2-2	TGTGCCAGCAGCCAAGCCCAGACCGCGAACACCGGGGAGCTGTTTTTT	CASSQAQTANTGELFF
-	TRBV28	-	TRBJ1-1	TGTGCCAGCAGTTTACCGGGAGGGACTGAAGCTTTCTTT	CASSLPGGTEAFF
few	TRBV5-1	-	TRBJ2-7	TGCGCCAGCAGCTTGAGTGGGACTCTGGTAGGGACAGAGTACGAGCAGTACTTC	CASSLSGTLVGTEYEQYF
few	TRBV7-2	TRBD2	TRBJ2-1	TGTGCCAGCAGCTTAGCCACTAGCGGAAGATGGAATGAGCAGTTCTTC	CASSLATSGRWNEQFF
-	TRBV29-1	-	TRBJ2-2	TGCAGCGTTGCCCTCATTGTGAACACCGGGGAGCTGTTTTTT	CSVALIVNTGELFF
few	TRBV30	-	TRBJ1-6	TGTGCCTGGAGTTTGACACGTAACTCCTATAATTCACCCCTCCACTTT	CAWSLTRNSYNSPLHF
-	TRBV5-1	TRBD1	TRBJ2-5	TGCGCCAGCAGCTTGGATCCGGGACAGGGGGCTCAAGAGACCCAGTACTTC	CASSLDPGQGAQETQYF
few	TRBV5-6	-	TRBJ2-5	TGTGCCAGCAGCTTGTCGGGGGCGGAGACCCAGTACTTC	CASSLSGAETQYF
-	TRBV30	-	TRBJ2-2	TGTGCCTGGAGTGCGTTCGGGGAGCTGTTTTTT	CAWSAFGELFF
few	TRBV10-3	TRBD1	TRBJ1-6	TGTGCCATCAGTGACCGAGACAGGGACCGTTCACCCCTCCACTTT	CAISDRDRDRSPLHF
few	TRBV25-1	-	TRBJ2-7	TGTGCCAGCAGTGAGGTAGAGCAGTACTTC	CASSEVEQYF
-	TRBV10-2	-	TRBJ2-7	TGCGCCAGCAGTGAGCCCCGGGACGGAAGATACGAGCAGTACTTC	CASSEPRDGRYEQYF
few	TRBV30	-	TRBJ1-5	TGTGCCTGGAGTCGGGCTCCAGGGGAGGGTCAGCCCCAGCATTTT	CAWSRAPGEGQPQHF
-	TRBV7-9	TRBD2	TRBJ2-1	TGTGCCAGCAGTCCGACTAGCGGGGCTTCCTACAATGAGCAGTTCTTC	CASSPTSGASYNEQFF
-	TRBV6-1	-	TRBJ1-2	TGTGCCAGCAGTGTAAGAGGTCAGAATGGCTACACCTTC	CASSVRGQNGYTF